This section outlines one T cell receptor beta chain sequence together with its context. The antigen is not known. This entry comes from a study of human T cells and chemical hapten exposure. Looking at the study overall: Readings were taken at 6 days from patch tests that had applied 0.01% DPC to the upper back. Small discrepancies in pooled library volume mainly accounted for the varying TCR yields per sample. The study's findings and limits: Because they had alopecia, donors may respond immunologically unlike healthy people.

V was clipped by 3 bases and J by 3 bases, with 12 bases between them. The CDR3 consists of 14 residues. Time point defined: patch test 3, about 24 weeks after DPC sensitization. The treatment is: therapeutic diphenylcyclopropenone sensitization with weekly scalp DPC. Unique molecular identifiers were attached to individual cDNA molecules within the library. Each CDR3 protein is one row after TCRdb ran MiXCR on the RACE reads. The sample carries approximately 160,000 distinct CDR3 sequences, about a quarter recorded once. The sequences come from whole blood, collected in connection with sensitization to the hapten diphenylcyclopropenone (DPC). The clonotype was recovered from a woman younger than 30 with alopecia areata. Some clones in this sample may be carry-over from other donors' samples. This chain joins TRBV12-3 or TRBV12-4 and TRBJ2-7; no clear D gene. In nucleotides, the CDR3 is TGTGCCAGCAGTTTTAGGCCTGGGGTCTACGAGCAGTACTTC. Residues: CASSFRPGVYEQYF.